Described below is a single T cell receptor beta chain sequence and its context. These data belong to a study of blood T cell repertoires in COVID-19. For the study at large: Researchers got acute and convalescent COVID-19 samples from the United States, Italy and Spain. PBMCs, B-cell-depleted T cells, or T cells were the source of the cDNA or gDNA that made up the material.

The authors' processing: The assay estimated nucleated cells by amplifying reference gene primers. Libraries were prepared by immunoSEQ multiplex PCR; TCRdb keeps only in-frame clonotypes and omits some of them. V, J and clone size are taken as reported in that table, and D and trimming were inferred from the DNA itself. The table has approximately 81,000 clones, roughly 91% seen once. Losses at the gene ends were 1 base for V and 3 bases for J; bases not matched to a gene: 2. Germline-derived CDR1 and CDR2 are KGHSH and LQKENI. This CDR3 contains 14 residues. The chain uses TRBV18 and TRBJ1-2; TRBD1 agrees at 7 bases. The sequenced sample was peripheral blood. This TCR was recovered from a woman between 45 and 65 years old in a cohort sampled during active COVID-19. DNA for the CDR3: TGTGCCAGCTCACCACTAGGGGGCGACTATGGCTACACCTTC. This gives the protein CASSPLGGDYGYTF.